This T cell receptor beta chain originates from a study of cytotoxic CD8 clonotypes in ibrutinib-treated CLL. The sequencing depth, 1 in 200,000 to 1 in 1 million T cells, was the target. Clones were read by immunoSEQ multiplex PCR, and TCRdb kept only the in-frame ones, dropping some. In the table there are roughly 150,000 clones, approximately 80% of which are singletons. Trimming shortened V by 5 bases and J by 0 bases, and 14 bases separated the two germline ends. Germline CDR1 and CDR2: MDHEN and SYDVKM. CDR3 length: 16 amino acids. The clonotype was recovered from a human donor with chronic lymphocytic leukemia. The material was PBMCs, obtained after 24 months of ibrutinib treatment. The chain uses TRBV28 and TRBJ1-5; tentative D call: TRBD1 (5 bases). The CDR3 reads CASSGGSHYSNQPQHF. The CDR3 DNA reads TGTGCCAGCAGTGGGGGGAGCCATTATAGCAATCAGCCCCAGCATTTT.